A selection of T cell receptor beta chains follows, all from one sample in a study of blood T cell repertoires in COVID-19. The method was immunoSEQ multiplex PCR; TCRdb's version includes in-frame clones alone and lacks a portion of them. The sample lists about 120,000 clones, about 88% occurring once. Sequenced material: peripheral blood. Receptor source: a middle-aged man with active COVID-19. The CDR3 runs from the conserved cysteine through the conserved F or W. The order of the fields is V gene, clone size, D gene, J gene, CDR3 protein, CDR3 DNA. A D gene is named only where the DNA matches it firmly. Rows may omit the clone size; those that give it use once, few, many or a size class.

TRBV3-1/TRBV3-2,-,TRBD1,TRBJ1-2,CASSQEGRGPFYGYTF,TGTGCCAGCAGCCAAGAAGGCAGGGGGCCTTTCTATGGCTACACCTTC
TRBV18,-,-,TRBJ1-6,CASSLQGGTSPLHF,TGTGCCAGCTCACTTCAGGGAGGGACCTCACCCCTCCACTTT
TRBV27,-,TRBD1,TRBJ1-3,CASSPRGLLSGNTIYF,TGTGCCAGCAGCCCAAGGGGGCTCCTCTCTGGAAACACCATATATTTT
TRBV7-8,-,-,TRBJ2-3,CASSLVGGGPDTQYF,TGTGCCAGCAGCTTAGTGGGGGGGGGCCCAGATACGCAGTATTTT
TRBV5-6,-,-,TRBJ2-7,CASSLDSEPRGEQYF,TGTGCCAGCAGCTTGGATTCCGAGCCTCGCGGCGAGCAGTACTTC
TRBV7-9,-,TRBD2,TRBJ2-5,CASRPQGLAPETQYF,TGTGCCAGCCGACCCCAAGGACTAGCTCCAGAGACCCAGTACTTC
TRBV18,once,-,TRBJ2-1,CASSPLTRNNEQFF,TGTGCCAGCTCACCACTAACTAGAAACAATGAGCAGTTCTTC
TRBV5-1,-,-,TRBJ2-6,CASRGAGESSGANVLTF,TGCGCCAGCAGGGGGGCAGGGGAGAGCTCTGGGGCCAACGTCCTGACTTTC
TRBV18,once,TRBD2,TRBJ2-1,CASSGTSGTEQFF,TGTGCCAGCTCAGGGACTAGCGGCACTGAGCAGTTCTTC
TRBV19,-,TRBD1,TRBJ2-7,CASSSEGQGAYEQYF,TGTGCCAGTAGTTCCGAAGGACAGGGGGCGTACGAGCAGTACTTC
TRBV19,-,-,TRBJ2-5,CASSLKETQYF,TGTGCCAGTAGTTTAAAAGAGACCCAGTACTTC
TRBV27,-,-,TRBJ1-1,CASMRTAMNTEAFF,TGTGCCAGCATGCGGACAGCCATGAACACTGAAGCTTTCTTT
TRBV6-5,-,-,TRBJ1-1,CASLGSTEAFF,TGTGCCAGCCTGGGGAGCACTGAAGCTTTCTTT
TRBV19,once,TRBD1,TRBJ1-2,CASRQGGYGYTF,TGTGCCAGCCGACAGGGGGGCTATGGCTACACCTTC
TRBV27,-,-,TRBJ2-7,CASSSVLSSYEQYF,TGTGCCAGCAGTTCTGTCCTTAGCTCCTACGAGCAGTACTTC
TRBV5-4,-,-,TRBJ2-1,CASSLDNNEQFF,TGTGCCAGCAGCTTGGATAACAATGAGCAGTTCTTC
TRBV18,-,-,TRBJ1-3,CASSPRTVSGNTIYF,TGTGCCAGCTCACCACGGACAGTATCAGGAAACACCATATATTTT
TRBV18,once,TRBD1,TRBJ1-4,CASSRGQPTNEKLFF,TGTGCCAGCTCACGGGGACAGCCAACTAATGAAAAACTGTTTTTT
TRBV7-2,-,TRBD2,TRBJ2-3,CASSLVAGGSTDTQYF,TGTGCCAGCAGCTTAGTAGCGGGAGGCAGCACAGATACGCAGTATTTT
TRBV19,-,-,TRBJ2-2,CASSWGEDTGELFF,TGTGCCAGTAGTTGGGGAGAGGACACCGGGGAGCTGTTTTTT
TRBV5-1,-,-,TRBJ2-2,CASSLAAGTNTGELFF,TGCGCCAGCAGCTTGGCGGCGGGAACGAACACCGGGGAGCTGTTTTTT
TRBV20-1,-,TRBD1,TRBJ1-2,CSARDRGPYTF,TGCAGTGCCAGAGACAGGGGGCCGTACACCTTC
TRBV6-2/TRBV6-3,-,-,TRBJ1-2,CASSYGQVDIYGYTF,TGTGCCAGCAGTTACGGGCAGGTAGACATCTATGGCTACACCTTC
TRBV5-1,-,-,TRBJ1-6,CASSLSQTNSPLHF,TGCGCCAGCAGCTTGTCACAGACGAATTCACCCCTCCACTTT
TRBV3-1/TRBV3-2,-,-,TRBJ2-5,CASSQEESTQYF,TGTGCCAGCAGTCAGGAGGAGAGCACCCAGTACTTC
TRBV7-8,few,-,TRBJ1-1,CASSPRQFLNTEAFF,TGTGCCAGCAGCCCAAGACAGTTCCTGAACACTGAAGCTTTCTTT
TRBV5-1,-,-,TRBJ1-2,CASSSLQGYDGYTF,TGCGCCAGCAGCTCACTCCAGGGGTACGATGGCTACACCTTC